Listed below are T cell receptor beta chains from one sample, sequenced in a study of blood T cell repertoires in COVID-19. Libraries were prepared by immunoSEQ multiplex PCR; TCRdb keeps only in-frame clonotypes and omits some of them. The sample holds about 220,000 clones, around 80% seen once. Sequenced sample: peripheral blood. Receptors originate from a woman aged 70-85 years with acute or convalescent COVID-19. The CDR3 runs from the conserved cysteine through the conserved F or W. A D gene is named only where the DNA matches it firmly. The size of a clone is reported for some rows only, either as once, few or many, or as a class for expanded clones.

>TRBJ1-6|-|TRBV6-5|TRBD1
TGTGCCAGCAGTTACGGGACAGGGGAATCACCCCTCCACTTT
CASSYGTGESPLHF
>TRBJ2-2|few|TRBV10-3|-
TGTGCCATCAGTGAGCTGGGGCCTTACACCGGGGAGCTGTTTTTT
CAISELGPYTGELFF
>TRBJ1-2|-|TRBV6-2/TRBV6-3|TRBD1
TGTGCCAGCAGCGGCCCTGGGGACAGGGGCCACTATGGCTACACCTTC
CASSGPGDRGHYGYTF
>TRBJ1-2|-|TRBV12-5|-
TGTGCTAGTGGTTTGGTAAGGGGGACGCTGCGAGAGTATGGCTACACCTTC
CASGLVRGTLREYGYTF
>TRBJ1-1|-|TRBV10-3|-
TGTGCCATCAGTGATTGGACAGCGAACACTGAAGCTTTCTTT
CAISDWTANTEAFF
>TRBJ2-2|-|TRBV6-5|-
TGTGCCAGCAGGGCACTTAGCCAGGGGCCCGGGGAGCTGTTTTTT
CASRALSQGPGELFF
>TRBJ2-7|-|TRBV7-2|-
TGTGCCAGCAGTCCCCATGGAGCCTACGAGCAGTACTTC
CASSPHGAYEQYF
>TRBJ2-5|-|TRBV5-4|TRBD2
TGTGCCAGCAGCCGAGCGACTAGCGGGGCCTCGGGGACCCAGTACTTC
CASSRATSGASGTQYF
>TRBJ1-6|few|TRBV5-1|-
TGCGCCAGCAGCGGGCAGGCTGGGGCTAATTCACCCCTCCACTTT
CASSGQAGANSPLHF
>TRBJ1-4|-|TRBV7-2|TRBD1
TGTGCCAGCAGCCCGACAGGGACAGGGGAGTCGGAAAAACTGTTTTTT
CASSPTGTGESEKLFF
>TRBJ2-1|-|TRBV5-1|TRBD1
TGCGCCAGCAGCTCAGGACAGGGGGCGTGGAATGAGCAGTTCTTC
CASSSGQGAWNEQFF
>TRBJ1-2|-|TRBV19|TRBD1
TGTGCCAGTACCAAGTCTACAGGGGGGCTGAATGGCTACACCTTC
CASTKSTGGLNGYTF
>TRBJ2-2|-|TRBV15|TRBD1
TGTGCCACCAGCAGAGAGAGGTCAGGGGGAATCACCGGGGAGCTGTTTTTT
CATSRERSGGITGELFF
>TRBJ1-2|-|TRBV3-1/TRBV3-2|TRBD1
TGTGCCAGCAGCTCCGGACAGGGCTATGGCTACACCTTC
CASSSGQGYGYTF
>TRBJ2-1|-|TRBV11-2|TRBD2
TGTGCCAGCAGCCCGACTAGCGGGGGGGATGAGCAGTTCTTC
CASSPTSGGDEQFF
>TRBJ2-1|-|TRBV5-1|TRBD2
TGCGCCAGCAGCATAGGGACTAGCGGGGTGGATGAGCAGTTCTTC
CASSIGTSGVDEQFF
>TRBJ2-3|-|TRBV9|-
TGTGCCAGCAGCGTAGCTACAGATACGCAGTATTTT
CASSVATDTQYF
>TRBJ2-7|-|TRBV21-1|-
TGTGCCAGCAGCAGAGGACTATACCGCTACGAGCAGTACTTC
CASSRGLYRYEQYF
>TRBJ2-5|-|TRBV11-3|-
TGTGCCAGCAGCTTAGGCGGGGAGAAGGGAGAGACCCAGTACTTC
CASSLGGEKGETQYF
>TRBJ2-3|-|TRBV4-1|TRBD2
TGCGCCAGCAGACCCCGGCGGGGGGGAAGCACAGATACGCAGTATTTT
CASRPRRGGSTDTQYF
>TRBJ2-3|-|TRBV9|-
TGTGCCAGCAACTCGGACACCGGAGATACGCAGTATTTT
CASNSDTGDTQYF
>TRBJ2-2|-|TRBV19|TRBD2
TGTGCCAGTGAACAACGGGGGGGGCGCAAGGTCACCGGGGAGCTGTTTTTT
CASEQRGGRKVTGELFF
>TRBJ2-1|-|TRBV4-1|TRBD2
TGCGCCAGCAGTCATCCCGGGGGGGCCGGGTACAATGAGCAGTTCTTC
CASSHPGGAGYNEQFF
>TRBJ2-1|-|TRBV5-1|TRBD2
TGCGCCAGTAGCTTGGAAGGGCGGGGGGCGAAGAATGAGCAGTTCTTC
CASSLEGRGAKNEQFF
>TRBJ1-5|once|TRBV9|-
TGTGCCAGCAGCGTAGGCTGGGGAGGCAATCAGCCCCAGCATTTT
CASSVGWGGNQPQHF
>TRBJ1-1|-|TRBV10-2|-
TGCGCCAGCAGTGAGTATGAGGGGAACACTGAAGCTTTCTTT
CASSEYEGNTEAFF
>TRBJ1-1|-|TRBV19|TRBD1
TGTGCCAGTAGTATAGAAACCGGACAGGAGACCGGGGCTTTCTTT
CASSIETGQETGAFF
>TRBJ2-2|-|TRBV7-8|-
TGTGCCAGCAGCTTAGGAGGGAACACCGGGGAGCTGTTTTTT
CASSLGGNTGELFF
>TRBJ2-1|-|TRBV10-3|TRBD1
TGTGCCATCAGTGGACAGGGGGGCAATGAGCAGTTCTTC
CAISGQGGNEQFF
>TRBJ1-1|-|TRBV6-1|-
TGTGCCAGCAGTGAACACGAGGAGTTGAACACTGAAGCTTTCTTT
CASSEHEELNTEAFF
>TRBJ2-7|few|TRBV7-8|-
TGTGCCAGCAGCTTAGAGACAGACCTATACGAGCAGTACTTC
CASSLETDLYEQYF
>TRBJ2-2|-|TRBV3-1/TRBV3-2|TRBD2
TGTGCCAGCAACAGCGGGGGGGCCACCGGGGAGCTGTTTTTT
CASNSGGATGELFF
>TRBJ2-7|-|TRBV6-5|-
TGTGCCAGCAGTTTTAACAGAGCCTACGAGCAGTACTTC
CASSFNRAYEQYF
>TRBJ1-5|-|TRBV12-3/TRBV12-4|-
TGTGCCAGCAGTCTATTGCATCAGCCCCAGCATTTT
CASSLLHQPQHF
>TRBJ2-3|-|TRBV5-1|-
TGCGCCAGCAGCCCGGGAGAGGCAGATACGCAGTATTTT
CASSPGEADTQYF
>TRBJ2-1|-|TRBV7-9|-
TGTGCCAGCACCCCACTAGGTGTTGGTGAGCAGTTCTTC
CASTPLGVGEQFF
>TRBJ2-5|-|TRBV11-1|TRBD2
TGTGCCAGCAGCGCCACTAGCGGGGGGTCCCCGGGGGCCCAGTACTTC
CASSATSGGSPGAQYF
>TRBJ2-1|-|TRBV5-1|-
TGCGCCAGCAGCTTGGGAGCAGGCTCCTACAATGAGCAGTTCTTC
CASSLGAGSYNEQFF
>TRBJ2-7|-|TRBV19|TRBD1
TGTGCCAGTAGTATTGGACAGGGTCTTTCCGAGCAGTACTTC
CASSIGQGLSEQYF
>TRBJ2-1|-|TRBV5-6|-
TGTGCCAGCAGCTTGGTGGGGGGGGCCGATGAGCAGTTCTTC
CASSLVGGADEQFF
>TRBJ2-3|-|TRBV7-8|TRBD2
TGTGCCAGCAGTCCGAGACGGGGGGGGATCACAGATACGCAGTATTTT
CASSPRRGGITDTQYF
>TRBJ2-7|-|TRBV7-2|TRBD2
TGTGCCAGCAGCCGTTCGGTAGCGGGTTCCTACGAGCAGTACTTC
CASSRSVAGSYEQYF
>TRBJ2-3|-|TRBV5-1|-
TGCGCCAGCAGCTTGCTGTACCCTAGCGACACAGATACGCAGTATTTT
CASSLLYPSDTDTQYF
>TRBJ2-1|-|TRBV5-1|-
TGCGCCAGCAGCTTGGGGCCTTTCCAGGAGGGTGAGCAGTTCTTC
CASSLGPFQEGEQFF
>TRBJ2-3|-|TRBV6-5|-
TGTGCCAGCAGCCCGGGACAATTAGAAACAGATACGCAGTATTTT
CASSPGQLETDTQYF
>TRBJ2-1|-|TRBV28|-
TGTGCCAGCAGTTTTGGGGGAGCCACAGGGAATGAGCAGTTCTTC
CASSFGGATGNEQFF
>TRBJ2-2|-|TRBV5-4|TRBD2
TGTGCCAGCAGCCCCAGACTAGCGGGCCGATCGGACGGGGAGCTGTTTTTT
CASSPRLAGRSDGELFF